This TCR beta chain is from a study of blood T cell repertoires in COVID-19. Study in general: Donors in the United States, Italy and Spain gave samples during acute or convalescent COVID-19. The cDNA or gDNA used as material had been derived from T cells, B-cell-depleted T cells, or PBMCs.

The germline V and J ends were trimmed by 6 bases and 8 bases, with 14 bases remaining between them. The CDR3 loop spans 13 amino acids. The germline CDR1 and CDR2 sequences are ENHRY and SYGVKD. As originally analysed: The authors estimated nucleated cell counts from reference gene primer amplification. Libraries were prepared by immunoSEQ multiplex PCR; TCRdb keeps only in-frame clonotypes and omits some of them. Clonal size and the V and J genes are those of that table, whereas D and trimming came from the DNA. The sample records around 180,000 clones, about 80% being singletons. This clonotype was obtained from a human donor in a cohort sampled during active COVID-19. The sequencing sample was made of peripheral blood. The chain combines TRBV10-3 with TRBJ2-1; possibly TRBD2 for D (6 bases). In DNA, the CDR3 is TGTGCCATCAGGATCGGGAGTTCGGATGAGCAGTTCTTC. The encoded protein is CAIRIGSSDEQFF.